Presented here are 7 T cell receptor beta chains from one specimen sequenced in a study of blood T cells in healthy people across ages. A second 7 to 11 cycle PCR used barcoded and J-beta primers. TCRdb reprocessed the 5' RACE reads with MiXCR, giving one entry per CDR3 protein. The sample holds approximately 900,000 distinct CDR3 sequences; 45% to 50% are singletons and the top ten take about an eighth. The sample consisted of blood. Receptors were obtained from a man aged 25-40 years in good health.

The sample holds a few counts of this clonotype. V gene TRBV27 combines with J gene TRBJ1-2, with 7 bases fitting TRBD1. The CDR3 is 14 amino acids. CDR1 and CDR2 (germline): MNHEY, SMNVEV (reference sequence). With 6 bases clipped from V and 1 base from J, the junction kept 5 bases outside the gene matches. The DNA of the CDR3 is TGTGCCAGCAGACAGGGGTTGGGTAACTATGGCTACACCTTC. Amino acid sequence: CASRQGLGNYGYTF.

This clonotype was recorded a few times. This sequence joins TRBV7-2 and TRBJ2-7; D uncertain. The ends were cut back, 0 bases at V and 1 base at J, with 13 bases in the middle. The CDR3 totals 16 residues. CDR1 is SGHTA and CDR2 is FQGNSA in the germline V gene. CDR3 sequence reads: CASSLALDGPSYEQYF. The CDR3 nucleotides are TGTGCCAGCAGCTTAGCGTTGGACGGCCCTTCCTACGAGCAGTACTTC.

The gene calls are TRBV27 and TRBJ2-3; TRBD1 matches at 8 bases. Germline-derived CDR1 and CDR2 are MNHEY and SMNVEV (reference sequence). CDR3 length equals 14 residues. Germline trimming cut 2 bases from V and 10 bases from J; bases unmatched to any gene: 8. The CDR3 loop reads CASSLTDRGRAQYF. CDR3 in DNA: TGTGCCAGCAGTTTAACAGACAGGGGCAGGGCGCAGTATTTT.

The table lists this clonotype with a few counts. The rearrangement links TRBV15 to TRBJ1-6; D uncertain. In germline, CDR1 is LNHNV, CDR2 YYDKDF (reference sequence). The length of the CDR3 is 14 residues. V was trimmed by 1 base and J by 11 bases, leaving 12 bases between them. CDR3 loop: CATSRAGSAPPLHF. CDR3 sequence (DNA): TGTGCCACCAGCAGAGCAGGTAGCGCGCCACCCCTCCACTTT. The full variable domain, its missing parts supplied by reference TRBV15 and TRBJ1-6, is DAMVIQNPRYQVTQFGKPVTLSCSQTLNHNVMYWYQQKSSQAPKLLFHYYDKDFNNEADTPDNFQSRRPNTSFCFLDIRSPGLGDTAMYLCATSRAGSAPPLHFGNGTRLTVT.

This chain uses TRBV30 with TRBJ1-5, with unresolved D. The germline V and J ends were trimmed by 3 bases and 9 bases, with 15 bases remaining between them. Germline V lookup: CDR1 GTSNPN, CDR2 SVGIG (reference sequence). The CDR3 contains 13 residues. The CDR3 region has the DNA TGTGCCTGGAGCGTTCGCGAGGATCGGCCCCAGCATTTT. It encodes CAWSVREDRPQHF. Full variable domain (missing parts from reference TRBV30 and TRBJ1-5): SQTIHQWPATLVQPVGSPLSLECTVEGTSNPNLYWYRQAAGRGLQLLFYSVGIGQISSEVPQNLSASRPQDRQFILSSKKLLLSDSGFYLCAWSVREDRPQHFGDGTRLSIL.

The rearrangement links TRBV2 to TRBJ1-1; D possibly corresponds to TRBD1 (5 bases). Germline-derived CDR1 and CDR2 are SNHLY and FYNNEI. The CDR3 loop spans 13 amino acids. V dropped 4 bases and J dropped 3 bases, with 9 bases sitting between them. The CDR3 is CASSGRVDTEAFF. CDR3 nucleotide sequence: TGTGCCAGCAGTGGCAGGGTCGACACTGAAGCTTTCTTT.

This clonotype has only a few counts. V gene TRBV7-2 combines with J gene TRBJ2-5; the D is unclear. This CDR3 comprises 14 residues. V was cut by 2 bases and J by 2 bases, with 9 bases left in between. Germline CDR1 and CDR2: SGHTA and FQGNSA. Here the CDR3 reads CASSLNRVQETQYF. CDR3 DNA: TGTGCCAGCAGCTTAAACAGAGTTCAAGAGACCCAGTACTTC.